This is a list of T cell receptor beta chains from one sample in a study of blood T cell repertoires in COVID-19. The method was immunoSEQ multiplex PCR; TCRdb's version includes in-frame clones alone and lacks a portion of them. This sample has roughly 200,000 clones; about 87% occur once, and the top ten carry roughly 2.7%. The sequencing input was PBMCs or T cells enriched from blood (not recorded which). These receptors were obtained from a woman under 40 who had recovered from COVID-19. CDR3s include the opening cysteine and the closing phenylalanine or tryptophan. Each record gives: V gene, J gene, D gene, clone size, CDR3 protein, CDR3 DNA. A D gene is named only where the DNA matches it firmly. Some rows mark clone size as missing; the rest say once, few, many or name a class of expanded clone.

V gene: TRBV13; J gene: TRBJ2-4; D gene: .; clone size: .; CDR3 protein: CASSWTESILAKNIQYF; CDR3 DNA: TGTGCCAGCAGCTGGACAGAAAGCATTCTAGCCAAAAACATTCAGTACTTC
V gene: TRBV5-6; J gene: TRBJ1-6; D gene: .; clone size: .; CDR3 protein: CASSLRGFGDSPLHF; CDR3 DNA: TGTGCCAGCAGCTTGCGTGGGTTCGGGGATTCACCCCTCCACTTT
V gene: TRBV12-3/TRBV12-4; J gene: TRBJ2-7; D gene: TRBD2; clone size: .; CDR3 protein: CASSSVLAGEQYF; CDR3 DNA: TGTGCCAGCAGCTCTGTACTAGCGGGCGAGCAGTACTTC
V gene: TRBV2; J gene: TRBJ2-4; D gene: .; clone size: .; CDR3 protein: CASSHSPTETKNIQYF; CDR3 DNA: TGTGCCAGCAGCCACAGCCCGACAGAGACCAAAAACATTCAGTACTTC
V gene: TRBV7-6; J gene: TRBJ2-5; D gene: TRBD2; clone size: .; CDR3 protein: CASSLEGGGLAATQYF; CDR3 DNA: TGTGCCAGCAGCTTAGAGGGCGGGGGGCTCGCTGCGACCCAGTACTTC
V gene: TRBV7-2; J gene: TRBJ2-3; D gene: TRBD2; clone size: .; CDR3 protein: CASSLVGTGGPDTQYF; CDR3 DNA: TGTGCCAGCAGCTTAGTCGGGACGGGGGGACCAGATACGCAGTATTTT
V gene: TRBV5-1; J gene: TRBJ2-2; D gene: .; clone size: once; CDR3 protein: CASSLGTQNTGELFF; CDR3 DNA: TGCGCCAGCAGCTTGGGGACTCAGAACACCGGGGAGCTGTTTTTT
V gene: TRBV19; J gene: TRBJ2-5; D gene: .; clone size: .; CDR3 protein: CASSSRGLGASGQETQYF; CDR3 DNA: TGTGCCAGTAGTTCGCGGGGACTCGGAGCCTCCGGCCAAGAGACCCAGTACTTC
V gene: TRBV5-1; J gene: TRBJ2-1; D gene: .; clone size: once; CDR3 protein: CASRFQGRDEQFF; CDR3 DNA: TGCGCCAGCCGCTTCCAGGGGCGCGATGAGCAGTTCTTC
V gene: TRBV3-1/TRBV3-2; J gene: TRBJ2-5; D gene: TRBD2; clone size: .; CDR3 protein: CASSQAGGAWETQYF; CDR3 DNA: TGTGCCAGCAGCCAAGCCGGGGGGGCCTGGGAGACCCAGTACTTC
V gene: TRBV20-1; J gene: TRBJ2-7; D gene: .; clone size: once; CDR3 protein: CSARGLEQYF; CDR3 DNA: TGCAGTGCTAGGGGGCTCGAGCAGTACTTC
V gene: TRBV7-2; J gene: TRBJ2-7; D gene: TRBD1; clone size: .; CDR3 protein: CASSGMRTGISEQYF; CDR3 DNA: TGTGCCAGCAGCGGGATGAGGACAGGGATTTCCGAGCAGTACTTC
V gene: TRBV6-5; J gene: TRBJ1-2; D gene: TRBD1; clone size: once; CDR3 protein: CASSYTPEGANGYTF; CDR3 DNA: TGTGCCAGCAGTTACACCCCGGAGGGGGCGAATGGCTACACCTTC
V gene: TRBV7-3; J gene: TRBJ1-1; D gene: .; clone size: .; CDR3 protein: CASSSTGRDEAFF; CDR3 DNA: TGTGCCAGCAGCTCAACAGGGAGGGATGAAGCTTTCTTT
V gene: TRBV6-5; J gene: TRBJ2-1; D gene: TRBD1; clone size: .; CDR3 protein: CASSYRGDREQFF; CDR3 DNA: TGTGCCAGCAGTTATCGAGGGGACAGAGAGCAGTTCTTC
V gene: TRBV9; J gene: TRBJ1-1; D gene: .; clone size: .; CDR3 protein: CASSPRKTGPESTEAFF; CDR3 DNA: TGTGCCAGCAGCCCTCGAAAGACAGGCCCCGAATCGACTGAAGCTTTCTTT
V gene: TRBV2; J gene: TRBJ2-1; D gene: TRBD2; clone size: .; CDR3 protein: CASTERSGTWNEQFF; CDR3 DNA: TGTGCCAGCACGGAGCGTAGCGGGACTTGGAATGAGCAGTTCTTC
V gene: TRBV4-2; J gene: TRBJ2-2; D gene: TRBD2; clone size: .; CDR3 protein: CASSPLAGDTGELFF; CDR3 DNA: TGTGCCAGCAGCCCACTAGCGGGGGACACCGGGGAGCTGTTTTTT
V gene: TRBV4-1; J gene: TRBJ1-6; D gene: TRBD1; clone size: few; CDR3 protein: CASSQDGRDSHNSPLHF; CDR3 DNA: TGCGCCAGCAGCCAAGATGGAAGGGACAGCCATAATTCACCCCTCCACTTT
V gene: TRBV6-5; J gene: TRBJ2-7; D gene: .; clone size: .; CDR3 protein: CATSAGGPLSYEQYF; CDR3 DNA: TGTGCCACCTCGGCTGGCGGCCCTTTATCCTACGAGCAGTACTTC
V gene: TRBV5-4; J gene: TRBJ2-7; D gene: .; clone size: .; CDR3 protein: CASSFNFAGEQYF; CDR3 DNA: TGTGCCAGCAGCTTTAACTTTGCAGGCGAGCAGTACTTC
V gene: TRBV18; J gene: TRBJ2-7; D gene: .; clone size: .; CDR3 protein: CASSPGHQYEQYF; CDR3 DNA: TGTGCCAGCTCACCGGGACACCAATACGAGCAGTACTTC
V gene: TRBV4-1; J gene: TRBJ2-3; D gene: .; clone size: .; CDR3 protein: CASSPWPEDTQYF; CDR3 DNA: TGCGCCAGCAGCCCCTGGCCAGAAGATACGCAGTATTTT
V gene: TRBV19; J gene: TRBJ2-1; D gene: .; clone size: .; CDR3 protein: CASSRGSPNEQFF; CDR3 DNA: TGTGCCAGTAGTCGGGGGTCCCCTAATGAGCAGTTCTTC
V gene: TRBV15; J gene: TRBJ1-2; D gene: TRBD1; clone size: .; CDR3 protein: CATSREYRQGGYGYTF; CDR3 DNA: TGTGCCACCAGCAGAGAATACCGACAGGGAGGCTATGGCTACACCTTC
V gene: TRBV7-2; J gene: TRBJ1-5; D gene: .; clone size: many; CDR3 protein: CASSYRGNQPQHF; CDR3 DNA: TGTGCCAGCAGCTACAGGGGCAATCAGCCCCAGCATTTT
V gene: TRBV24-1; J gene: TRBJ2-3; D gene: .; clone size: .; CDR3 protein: CATTFLSYTDTQYF; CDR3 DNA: TGTGCCACCACCTTCTTAAGCTACACAGATACGCAGTATTTT
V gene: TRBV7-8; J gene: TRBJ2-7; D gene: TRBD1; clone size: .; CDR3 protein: CASSLATGTAAYEQYF; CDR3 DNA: TGTGCCAGCAGCTTAGCTACCGGGACAGCAGCCTACGAGCAGTACTTC
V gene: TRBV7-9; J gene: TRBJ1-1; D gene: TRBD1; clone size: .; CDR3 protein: CASSHFDRPQGQAFF; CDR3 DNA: TGTGCCAGCAGCCACTTTGATCGGCCACAGGGGCAAGCTTTCTTT
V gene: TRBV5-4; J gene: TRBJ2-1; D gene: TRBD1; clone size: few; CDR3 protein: CASSLEGQDYNEQFF; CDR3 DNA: TGTGCCAGCAGCTTGGAGGGACAGGACTACAATGAGCAGTTCTTC
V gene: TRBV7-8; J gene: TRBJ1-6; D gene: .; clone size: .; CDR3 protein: CASSLVAARLNSPLHF; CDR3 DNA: TGTGCCAGCAGCTTAGTGGCAGCGAGACTTAATTCACCCCTCCACTTT
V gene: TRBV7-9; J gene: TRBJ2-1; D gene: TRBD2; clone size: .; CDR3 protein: CASSFKGLAGGNNEQFF; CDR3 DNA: TGTGCCAGCAGCTTCAAGGGACTAGCGGGGGGGAACAATGAGCAGTTCTTC